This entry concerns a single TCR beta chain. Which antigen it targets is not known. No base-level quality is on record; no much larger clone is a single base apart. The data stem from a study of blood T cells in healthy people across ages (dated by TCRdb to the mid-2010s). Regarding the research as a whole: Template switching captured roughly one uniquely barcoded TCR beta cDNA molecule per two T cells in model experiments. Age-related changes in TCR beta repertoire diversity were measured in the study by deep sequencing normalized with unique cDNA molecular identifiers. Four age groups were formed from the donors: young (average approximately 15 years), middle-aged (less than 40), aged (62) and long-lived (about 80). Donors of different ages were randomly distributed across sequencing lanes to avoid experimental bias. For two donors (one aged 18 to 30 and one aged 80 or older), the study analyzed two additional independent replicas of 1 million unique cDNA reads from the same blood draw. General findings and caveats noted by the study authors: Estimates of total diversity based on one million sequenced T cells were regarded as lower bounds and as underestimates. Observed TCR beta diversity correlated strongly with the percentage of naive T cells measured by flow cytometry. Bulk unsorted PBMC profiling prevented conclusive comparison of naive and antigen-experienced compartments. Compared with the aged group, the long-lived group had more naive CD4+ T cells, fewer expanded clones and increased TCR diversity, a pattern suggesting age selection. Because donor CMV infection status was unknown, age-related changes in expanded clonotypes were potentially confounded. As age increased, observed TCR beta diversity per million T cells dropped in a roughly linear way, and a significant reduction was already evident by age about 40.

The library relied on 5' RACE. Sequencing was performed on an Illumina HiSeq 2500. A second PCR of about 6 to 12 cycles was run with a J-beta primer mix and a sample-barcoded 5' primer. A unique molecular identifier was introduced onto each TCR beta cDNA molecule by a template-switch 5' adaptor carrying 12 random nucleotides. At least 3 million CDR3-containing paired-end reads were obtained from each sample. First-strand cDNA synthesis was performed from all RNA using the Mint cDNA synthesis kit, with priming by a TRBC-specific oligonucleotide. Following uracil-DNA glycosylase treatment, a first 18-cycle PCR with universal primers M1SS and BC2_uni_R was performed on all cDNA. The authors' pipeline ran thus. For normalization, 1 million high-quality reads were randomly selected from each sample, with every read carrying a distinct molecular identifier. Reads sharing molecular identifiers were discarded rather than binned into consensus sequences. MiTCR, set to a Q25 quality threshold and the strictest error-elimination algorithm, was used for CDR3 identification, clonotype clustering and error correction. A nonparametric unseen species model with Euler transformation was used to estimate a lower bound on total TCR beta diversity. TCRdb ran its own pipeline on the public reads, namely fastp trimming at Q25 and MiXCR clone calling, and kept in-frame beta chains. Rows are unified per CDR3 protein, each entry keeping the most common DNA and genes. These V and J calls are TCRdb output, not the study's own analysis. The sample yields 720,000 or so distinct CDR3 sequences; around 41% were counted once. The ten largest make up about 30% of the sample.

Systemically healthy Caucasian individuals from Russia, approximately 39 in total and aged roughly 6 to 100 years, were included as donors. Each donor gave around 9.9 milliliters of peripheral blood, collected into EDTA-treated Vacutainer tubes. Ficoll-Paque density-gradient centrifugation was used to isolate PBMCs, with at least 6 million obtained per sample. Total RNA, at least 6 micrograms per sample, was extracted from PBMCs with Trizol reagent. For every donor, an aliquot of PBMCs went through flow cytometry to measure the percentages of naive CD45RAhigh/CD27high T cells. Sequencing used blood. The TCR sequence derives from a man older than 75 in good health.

The CDR3: CASSLSTYNSPLHF. The nucleotide sequence is TGTGCCAGCAGCTTAAGCACTTATAATTCACCCCTCCACTTT. The chain is made from TRBV7-8 and TRBJ1-6; the D gene is unclear. Trimming at the junction amounts to 2 bases on V and 4 bases on J, and the germline ends lie 6 bases apart. Taken from the germline V gene, the CDR1 and CDR2 loops are SGHVS and FQNEAQ. There are 14 amino acids in the CDR3, from cysteine to phenylalanine inclusive. Only CDR3 DNA is held: 42 bases, read in frame from base 1.